The 10 T cell receptor beta chains given below trace back to one sample, sequenced in a study of identical twins (dated by TCRdb to the mid-2010s). Receptor amplification or capture employed 5' RACE. The instrument given in TCRdb is Illumina HiSeq 2000. The raw public data were reprocessed by TCRdb itself: fastp quality trimming at Q25, MiXCR clonotype calling, in-frame beta chains only. Each CDR3 protein appears once, grouped with its most common genes and DNA. This sample is represented by 430,000 or so distinct CDR3 sequences; approximately 24% of them were singletons. The top ten hold around 3% of the sample. The data were also submitted as part of a second study, on T cells expressing NK-cell markers.

Specimen: CD4+ T cells sorted from blood. Every receptor here comes from a woman aged 18-29 years in good health.

This clonotype was seen only a few times. The chain joins TRBV7-9 to TRBJ1-2; D remains unclear. The CDR3 consists of 13 residues. Germline V CDR1 and CDR2: SEHNR, FQNEAQ (reference sequence). Between the trimmed V and J ends, which lost 5 bases and 4 bases, there was a span of 11 bases. The CDR3 DNA sequence: TGTGCCAGCAGCCCCCGCCCAATCTATGGCTACACCTTC. Its protein is CASSPRPIYGYTF.

In its sample, this clonotype was seen a few times. The J gene is TRBJ2-6, the V gene TRBV4-2, with 8 nucleotides matching TRBD1. The length of the CDR3 is 17 residues. From germline, CDR1 is LGHNA and CDR2 YNFKEQ. With V trimmed by 3 bases and J by 1 base, 5 bases remained unmatched. The CDR3 spells CASSQGQALSGANVLTF. CDR3 DNA: TGTGCCAGCAGCCAGGGACAGGCGTTATCTGGGGCCAACGTCCTGACTTTC.

This clonotype was counted a few times. V usage is TRBV7-9 and J usage is TRBJ1-2; D uncertain. The CDR3 is 12 residues long. CDR1 and CDR2 from the germline V gene are SEHNR and FQNEAQ (reference sequence). The V end was cut by 1 base, the J end by 8 bases, with 8 bases between. The CDR3 DNA sequence: TGTGCCAGCAGCTTAGATTCTAGAGGCTACACCTTC. Translated, it gives CASSLDSRGYTF. The entire variable domain, with the rest obtained from reference TRBV7-9 and TRBJ1-2, is as follows: DTGVSQNPRHKITKRGQNVTFRCDPISEHNRLYWYRQTLGQGPEFLTYFQNEAQLEKSRLLSDRFSAERPKGSFSTLEIQRTEQGDSAMYLCASSLDSRGYTFGSGTRLTVV.

The chain uses TRBV13 and TRBJ2-2, with D hard to call. The V end was cut by 2 bases, the J end by 6 bases, with 16 bases between. Germline CDR1 PRHDT, CDR2 FYEKMQ (reference sequence). The CDR3 runs to 16 residues. Here the CDR3 reads CASSLIGGRGAGELFF. CDR3 sequence (DNA): TGTGCCAGCAGCTTAATAGGTGGCCGTGGGGCCGGGGAGCTGTTTTTT.

As regards this clonotype: At one end, the junction sequence differs from germline, possibly due to a read error. The rearrangement uses TRBV7-7 and TRBJ2-1; the D call may be TRBD1 or TRBD2 (5 bases each). The V gene's germline CDR1 is SSHAT and CDR2 FNYEAQ (reference sequence). This CDR3 region has 12 residues. Here the CDR3 reads CASNNLLGGGFF. The CDR3 bases are TGTGCTAGCAACAACTTACTTGGGGGTGGCTTCTTC.

This clonotype has only a few counts. CDR3 in DNA: TGTGCCAGCAGCCCCCCAGACGTGGGCTATGGCTACACCTTC. Protein sequence: CASSPPDVGYGYTF. This chain uses TRBV7-9 with TRBJ1-2, with D uncertain. In germline, CDR1 is SEHNR, CDR2 FQNEAQ (reference sequence). The CDR3 loop spans 14 amino acids. Trimming left V 5 bases short and J 4 bases short, with 14 bases between.

The chain recombines TRBV6-1 with TRBJ1-1, with D possibly TRBD1 on 5 matching bases. V was pared by 5 bases and J by 5 bases, with 12 bases between. Germline assignment: CDR1 MNHNS and CDR2 SASEGT. The CDR3 has 13 residues. CDR3 residues: CASSPPEGTEAFF. CDR3 coding DNA: TGTGCCAGCAGTCCCCCAGAGGGGACTGAAGCTTTCTTT.

This chain uses TRBV20-1 with TRBJ2-1; possibly TRBD2 for D (6 bases). This CDR3 region has 14 residues. Looked up from germline, CDR1 is DFQATT and CDR2 is SNEGSKA (reference sequence). V lost 3 bases and J lost 9, with 18 bases in between. The CDR3 region has the DNA TGCAGTGCTAGCCGGCCCGGGGGAGTTAGTGAGCAGTTCTTC. This encodes CSASRPGGVSEQFF.

A few counts support this clonotype. The chain joins TRBV2 to TRBJ2-2; 8 bases fit TRBD2. Germline V lookup: CDR1 SNHLY, CDR2 FYNNEI. The junction had 5 bases not matched to a gene; V was cut back by 0 bases and J by 5 bases. The CDR3 extends over 16 amino acids. CDR3 residues: CASSEAGGGFTGELFF. The DNA for the CDR3 is TGTGCCAGCAGTGAAGCTGGCGGGGGGTTTACCGGGGAGCTGTTTTTT.

This clonotype has just a few counts. The CDR3 coding sequence is TGCAGTGCTAGAGACCCAGGATACAATGAGCAGTTCTTC. It translates to CSARDPGYNEQFF. The rearrangement joins TRBV20-1 to TRBJ2-1, with no clear D. Germline V gives CDR1 DFQATT, CDR2 SNEGSKA (reference sequence). V lost 0 bases, J lost 4 bases, and 7 bases lay in between. CDR3 length: 13 amino acids.